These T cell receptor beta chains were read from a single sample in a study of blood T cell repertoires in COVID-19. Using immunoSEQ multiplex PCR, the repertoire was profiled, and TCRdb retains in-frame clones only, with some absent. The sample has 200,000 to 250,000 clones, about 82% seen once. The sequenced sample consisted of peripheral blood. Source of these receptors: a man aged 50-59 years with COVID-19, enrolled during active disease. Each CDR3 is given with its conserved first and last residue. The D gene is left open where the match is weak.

CASSQNLAGGRSYSDTQYF	TRBV4-3	TRBJ2-3	TRBD2	19
CASKPGQGNTEAFF	TRBV7-2	TRBJ1-1	TRBD1	14
CASSPGTGGFDYGYTF	TRBV9	TRBJ1-2	TRBD1	16
CASSLWGGGGGELFF	TRBV7-3	TRBJ2-2	-	15
CASSQGQGALGEQYF	TRBV7-6	TRBJ2-7	TRBD1	15
CASSQGPGQPQHF	TRBV3-1/TRBV3-2	TRBJ1-5	-	13
CASSPVAADTGELFF	TRBV6-6	TRBJ2-2	-	15
CAWSMTGGNQPQHF	TRBV30	TRBJ1-5	TRBD1	14
CASSQPQANSPLHF	TRBV6-2/TRBV6-3	TRBJ1-6	-	14
CASSQDWDRDRQYF	TRBV14	TRBJ2-7	TRBD1	14
CASSLTRDQPQHF	TRBV7-6	TRBJ1-5	-	13
CASSHPGTAYNEQFF	TRBV4-1	TRBJ2-1	TRBD1	15
CATSRAGQKYQETQYF	TRBV15	TRBJ2-5	-	16
CASSLEQAKNYGYTF	TRBV5-1	TRBJ1-2	-	15
CASRAELRNQPQHF	TRBV28	TRBJ1-5	-	14
CASSPPGNTDTQYF	TRBV5-1	TRBJ2-3	-	14
CASKRREHGELFF	TRBV19	TRBJ2-2	-	13
CASSRDRSYEQYF	TRBV2	TRBJ2-7	TRBD1	13
CASRGETGRSLREQYF	TRBV27	TRBJ2-7	TRBD1	16
CASSLVGGGAINEQFF	TRBV7-2	TRBJ2-1	-	16
CATSSRQYSYNEQFF	TRBV15	TRBJ2-1	-	15
CASSLAVGSEQFF	TRBV7-6	TRBJ2-1	-	13
CASSWTGGGNQPQHF	TRBV28	TRBJ1-5	TRBD1	15
CASRAAGITDTQYF	TRBV2	TRBJ2-3	TRBD2	14
CASSIETGSYEQYF	TRBV7-8	TRBJ2-7	-	14
CASSSLTGELFF	TRBV5-1	TRBJ2-2	-	12
CASSSLDRAPQHF	TRBV7-2	TRBJ1-5	TRBD1	13
CASSLGLAGIDEQFF	TRBV5-1	TRBJ2-1	TRBD2	15
CASSVGGTASNQPQHF	TRBV9	TRBJ1-5	TRBD1	16
CASSSYPWRNTEAFF	TRBV5-4	TRBJ1-1	-	15
CASSLVGVASNQPQHF	TRBV7-2	TRBJ1-5	-	16
CASSPTQDPYGYTF	TRBV4-1	TRBJ1-2	-	14
CASSAQTGQALNYGYTF	TRBV19	TRBJ1-2	TRBD1	17
CASSYTFTYEQYF	TRBV5-1	TRBJ2-7	-	13
CASSAGGGPIDTQYF	TRBV9	TRBJ2-3	TRBD2	15
CATSWTEYNEQFF	TRBV2	TRBJ2-1	-	13